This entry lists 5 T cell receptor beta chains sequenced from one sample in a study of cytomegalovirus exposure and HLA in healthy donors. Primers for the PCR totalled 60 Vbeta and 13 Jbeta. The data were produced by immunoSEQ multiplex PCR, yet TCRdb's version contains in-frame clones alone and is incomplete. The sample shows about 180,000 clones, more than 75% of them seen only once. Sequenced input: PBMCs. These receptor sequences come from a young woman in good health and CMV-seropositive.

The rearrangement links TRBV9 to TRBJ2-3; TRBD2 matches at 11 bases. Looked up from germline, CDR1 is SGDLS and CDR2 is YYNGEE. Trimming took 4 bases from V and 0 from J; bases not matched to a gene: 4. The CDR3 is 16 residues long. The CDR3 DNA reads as TGTGCCAGCAGCTCCCGACTAGCGGGGAGCACAGATACGCAGTATTTT. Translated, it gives CASSSRLAGSTDTQYF. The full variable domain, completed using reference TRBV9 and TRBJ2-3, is DSGVTQTPKHLITATGQRVTLRCSPRSGDLSVYWYQQSLDQGLQFLIQYYNGEERAKGNILERFSAQQFPDLHSELNLSSLELGDSALYFCASSSRLAGSTDTQYFGPGTRLTVL.

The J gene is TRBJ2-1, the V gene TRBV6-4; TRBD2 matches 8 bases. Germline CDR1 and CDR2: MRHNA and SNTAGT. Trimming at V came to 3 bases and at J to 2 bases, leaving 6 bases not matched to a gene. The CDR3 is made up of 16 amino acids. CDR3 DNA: TGTGCCAGCAGTGAATCTGCGGGGGGCGCCTACAATGAGCAGTTCTTC. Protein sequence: CASSESAGGAYNEQFF.

The CDR3: CASSLRGTVNEQYF. In DNA, the CDR3 is TGTGCCAGCAGCTTGAGGGGGACAGTGAACGAGCAGTACTTC. The chain joins TRBV11-2 to TRBJ2-7, with 7 nucleotides matching TRBD1. CDR3 length equals 14 residues. Germline lookup yields CDR1 SGHAT and CDR2 FQNNGV. V was clipped by 3 bases and J by 5 bases; unmatched bases: 7.

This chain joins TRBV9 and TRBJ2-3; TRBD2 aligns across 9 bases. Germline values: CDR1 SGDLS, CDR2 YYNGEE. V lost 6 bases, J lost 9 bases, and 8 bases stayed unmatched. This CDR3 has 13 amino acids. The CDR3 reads CASNSGGRGTQYF. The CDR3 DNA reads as TGTGCCAGCAATAGCGGGGGCCGGGGGACGCAGTATTTT.

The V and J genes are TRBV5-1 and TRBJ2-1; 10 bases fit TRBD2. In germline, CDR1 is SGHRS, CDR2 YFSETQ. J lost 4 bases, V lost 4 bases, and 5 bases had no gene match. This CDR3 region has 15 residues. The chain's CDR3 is CASSGRTSGYNEQFF. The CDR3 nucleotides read TGCGCCAGCAGCGGGAGGACTAGCGGTTACAATGAGCAGTTCTTC.